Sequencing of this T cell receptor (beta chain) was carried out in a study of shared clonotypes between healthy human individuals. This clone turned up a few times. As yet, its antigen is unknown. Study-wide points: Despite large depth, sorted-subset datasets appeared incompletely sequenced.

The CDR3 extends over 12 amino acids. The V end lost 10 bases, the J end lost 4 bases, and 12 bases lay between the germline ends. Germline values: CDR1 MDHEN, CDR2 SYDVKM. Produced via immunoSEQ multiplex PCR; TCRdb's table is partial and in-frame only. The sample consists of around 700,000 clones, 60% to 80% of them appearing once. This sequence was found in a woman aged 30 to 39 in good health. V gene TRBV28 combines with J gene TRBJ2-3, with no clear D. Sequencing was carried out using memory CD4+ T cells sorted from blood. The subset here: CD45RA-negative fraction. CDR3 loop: CATQFLPDTQYF. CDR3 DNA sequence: TGTGCCACCCAGTTTCTTCCAGATACGCAGTATTTT.